Shown below are 9 T cell receptor beta chains from a single sample sequenced in a study of cytomegalovirus exposure and HLA in healthy donors. Method: immunoSEQ multiplex PCR; TCRdb's copy keeps in-frame clones and lacks some. The sample includes more than 65,000 clones, around 92% of them seen just once. The sequenced material came from PBMCs. Receptors were obtained from a man aged 18 to 29 in good health and CMV-seronegative.

This rearrangement joins TRBV25-1 to TRBJ2-5, with D unresolved. CDR1 MGHDK and CDR2 SYGVNS come from the germline V gene. V was trimmed by 8 bases and J by 1 base, leaving 14 bases between them. CDR3 size: 14 residues. The CDR3 region has the DNA TGTGCCAGCGCCCAGTTTGGCTTCCAAGAGACCCAGTACTTC. This translates into CASAQFGFQETQYF.

The gene calls are TRBV18 and TRBJ2-7; maybe TRBD2 (5 bases). CDR1 KGHSH and CDR2 LQKENI come from the germline V gene. This CDR3 comprises 13 residues. The V end was cut by 1 base, the J end by 4 bases, with 8 bases between. CDR3 in DNA: TGTGCCAGCTCACCACGGAGCGGTTACGAGCAGTACTTC. Translation: CASSPRSGYEQYF.

The chain employs TRBV27 and TRBJ2-1; D uncertain. Trimming took off 8 bases at V and 5 bases at J, with 13 bases between the two ends. Germline CDR1 MNHEY, CDR2 SMNVEV (reference sequence). CDR3 length: 13 amino acids. The CDR3 loop reads CASRFAPDNEQFF. The CDR3 region has the DNA TGTGCCAGCCGCTTTGCGCCCGACAATGAGCAGTTCTTC.

The rearrangement joins TRBV7-6 to TRBJ1-1, with 8 positions matching TRBD1. This CDR3 has 14 amino acids. The germline CDR1 and CDR2 sequences are SGHVS and FNYEAQ. The trim removed 5 bases at V and 5 bases at J, leaving 7 bases unmatched. CDR3 sequence reads: CASSDSDRDTEAFF. In DNA, the CDR3 is TGTGCCAGCAGCGATTCGGACAGGGATACTGAAGCTTTCTTT.

This rearrangement joins TRBV27 to TRBJ2-7, with 8 bases fitting TRBD2. The length of the CDR3 is 14 residues. V lost 3 bases and J lost 5; bases outside the gene matches: 6. The germline V gene has CDR1 MNHEY and CDR2 SMNVEV (reference sequence). Here the CDR3 reads CASSFSGRANEQYF. In DNA form, the CDR3 reads TGTGCCAGCAGTTTTTCCGGGAGGGCCAACGAGCAGTACTTC.

The V call is TRBV7-9, the J call TRBJ1-5; no firm D call. Trimming pared 5 bases from V and 8 bases from J, leaving 13 bases between. The CDR3 contains 13 residues. CDR1 is SEHNR and CDR2 is FQNEAQ in the germline V gene (reference sequence). The CDR3 DNA sequence: TGTGCCAGCAGCCTAAGTCCCGCGGAGCCCCAGCATTTT. Its protein product is CASSLSPAEPQHF.

V usage is TRBV6-1 and J usage is TRBJ1-2, with D possibly TRBD1 on 6 matching bases. Germline V gene data show CDR1 as MNHNS and CDR2 as SASEGT. This CDR3 region has 15 residues. Trimming removed 5 bases from V and 2 bases from J, with 15 bases in between. The CDR3 sequence: CASSHGGSENYGYTF. CDR3 coding DNA: TGTGCCAGCAGTCATGGGGGCAGCGAGAACTATGGCTACACCTTC.

This sequence joins TRBV7-9 and TRBJ1-1; possibly TRBD1 for D (6 bases). Trimming removed 1 base at V and 5 bases at J, with 11 bases between. Germline V gene sequence: CDR1 SEHNR, CDR2 FQNEAQ (reference sequence). The length of the CDR3 is 14 residues. The CDR3 sequence is CASSLVNQGTEAFF. CDR3 sequence (DNA): TGTGCCAGCAGCTTAGTGAATCAGGGGACTGAAGCTTTCTTT.

This clone came up once. The rearrangement joins TRBV11-3 to TRBJ2-1; 7 bases align to TRBD2. Per the germline V gene, CDR1 is SGHNT and CDR2 is YENEEA. Germline trimming cut 7 bases from V and 7 bases from J; bases unmatched to any gene: 7. There are 13 residues in the CDR3. The CDR3 loop is CASTREGWNEQFF. The CDR3 coding sequence is TGTGCCAGCACCAGGGAGGGTTGGAATGAGCAGTTCTTC.